Below, 25 T cell receptor beta chains from the same sample are listed, as sequenced in a study of technical replicates of blood from a handful of donors. Sequencing used immunoSEQ multiplex PCR; TCRdb keeps in-frame clones, though not all of them. The table lists roughly 71,000 clones, around nine tenths of them singletons. Specimen: T cells isolated from PBMCs. These receptors were obtained from a human donor in good health.

The chain uses TRBV7-8 and TRBJ2-7; 10 positions agree with TRBD2. CDR1 is SGHVS, CDR2 FQNEAQ, per germline. The J segment lost 1 base and the V segment lost 5 bases, leaving 8 bases of the junction unmatched. CDR3 length equals 16 residues. Here the CDR3 reads CASSGRLAGLSYEQYF. The CDR3 coding sequence is TGTGCCAGCAGCGGCCGACTAGCGGGCTTGTCCTACGAGCAGTACTTC.

V is TRBV7-3 and J is TRBJ1-2; D is possibly TRBD1 (5 bases). This CDR3 region has 16 residues. Trimming shortened V by 3 bases and J by 6 bases, and 20 bases separated the two germline ends. The germline V gene encodes CDR1 SGHTA and CDR2 FQGTGA. CDR3 nucleotide sequence: TGTGCCAGCAGCTTGGGAGGGGTCCCGGAGTTAGATGGCTACACCTTC. Translated: CASSLGGVPELDGYTF.

The chain is built from TRBV9 and TRBJ2-7, with a weak D call TRBD2 (6 bases). Germline CDR1 is SGDLS and CDR2 is YYNGEE. This CDR3 is built from 14 residues. V dropped 0 bases and J dropped 2 bases, with 9 bases sitting between them. Written as DNA, the CDR3 is TGTGCCAGCAGCGTAGGTAGCGGCACCTACGAGCAGTACTTC. Translated: CASSVGSGTYEQYF.

V is TRBV7-3 and J is TRBJ2-2; 14 bases agree with TRBD2. V was clipped by 4 bases and J by 4 bases; unmatched bases: 8. CDR3 length: 18 residues. Germline V gene lookup returns CDR1 SGHTA and CDR2 FQGTGA. CDR3 region: CASSSTSGRVRSTGELFF. DNA of the CDR3: TGTGCCAGCAGCTCGACTAGCGGGAGGGTCAGGAGCACCGGGGAGCTGTTTTTT.

This clone has only a few counts. The chain is built from TRBV30 and TRBJ1-1; the match to TRBD1 covers 7 bases. The V and J ends lost 0 bases and 4 bases, in that order; junction bases with no gene match: 17. The CDR3 totals 18 residues. The V gene's germline CDR1 is GTSNPN and CDR2 SVGIG (reference sequence). CDR3 bases: TGTGCCTGGAGTGTATCCATAGGGGGCTCCGGATGGGGCACTGAAGCTTTCTTT. Its translation is CAWSVSIGGSGWGTEAFF.

The chain is built from TRBV28 and TRBJ1-5; 7 bases line up with TRBD1. This CDR3 has 15 amino acids. Germline assignment: CDR1 MDHEN and CDR2 SYDVKM. The V and J ends lost 5 bases and 3 bases, in that order; junction bases with no gene match: 7. The CDR3 region has the DNA TGTGCCAGCAGTCCGACGGGGACAGTCAATCAGCCCCAGCATTTT. This sequence encodes CASSPTGTVNQPQHF.

This rearrangement joins TRBV11-3 to TRBJ1-2, with TRBD1 matching 7 bases. J was trimmed by 5 bases and V by 5 bases; bases with no gene match: 11. This CDR3 spans 15 amino acids. The V gene's germline CDR1 is SGHNT and CDR2 YENEEA. The CDR3 DNA follows: TGTGCCAGCAGCCAGCGCCGGGACAGCCTATATGGCTACACCTTC. It codes for CASSQRRDSLYGYTF.

The gene calls are TRBV6-6 and TRBJ2-7; 9 bases agree with TRBD1. The J segment lost 3 bases and the V segment lost 0 bases, leaving 6 bases of the junction unmatched. Germline CDR1 and CDR2: MNHNY and SVGAGI (reference sequence). CDR3 length equals 16 residues. CDR3 in amino acids: CASSYSGQGAGYEQYF. The CDR3 nucleotides read TGTGCCAGCAGTTACTCGGGACAGGGAGCGGGCTACGAGCAGTACTTC.

The V and J genes are TRBV28 and TRBJ1-1, with 8 bases identical to TRBD1. The V gene end was trimmed by 6 bases and the J gene end by 12 bases; junction bases not matched to a gene: 12. Germline-derived CDR1 and CDR2 are MDHEN and SYDVKM. CDR3 length: 13 amino acids. In nucleotides, the CDR3 is TGTGCCAGCAGGACGCCGGGACAGGAGATAACTTTCTTT. As protein: CASRTPGQEITFF.

Worth noting for this clone: The junction departs from germline at one end; a sequencing error may be responsible. The CDR3 DNA reads TGTGCCAGCACTTTACCTGGGGACAGTTCCGTCAAAGGGTTC. The encoded protein is CASTLPGDSSVKGF. V and J are TRBV7-2 and TRBJ1-2, with 7 bases fitting TRBD1. The CDR3 extends over 14 amino acids. Germline V gene data show CDR1 as SGHTA and CDR2 as FQGNSA.

The chain carries TRBV4-1 and TRBJ2-3; D is uncertain. Trimming cost V 1 base and J 8 bases, with 10 bases left between them. Germline V gene data show CDR1 as MGHRA and CDR2 as YSYEKL. The length of the CDR3 is 13 residues. The CDR3 DNA follows: TGCGCCAGCAGCCAAGTTCTCCCGGGTACGCAGTATTTT. Its translation: CASSQVLPGTQYF.

The chain recombines TRBV30 with TRBJ2-7, with 13 bases matching TRBD2. CDR3 size: 16 residues. The germline V gene has CDR1 GTSNPN and CDR2 SVGIG (reference sequence). J gave up 6 bases and V 2 bases, and 10 bases lay outside the gene matches. Written as DNA, the CDR3 is TGTGCCTGGAGTCCTGCGGGACTAGCGGGAAGGGGCGAGCAGTACTTC. Protein product: CAWSPAGLAGRGEQYF.

The J gene is TRBJ2-5, the V gene TRBV28; 10 bases map to TRBD1. After removal of 6 bases from V and 5 bases from J, the junction contained 9 bases not matched to a gene. The CDR3 loop spans 15 amino acids. The germline V gene has CDR1 MDHEN and CDR2 SYDVKM. The CDR3 reads CASRVRGQGSETQYF. The CDR3 nucleotides read TGTGCCAGCAGGGTTAGGGGACAGGGGAGTGAGACCCAGTACTTC.

This clone was seen just once. The rearrangement uses TRBV5-6 and TRBJ1-5; perhaps TRBD1 as D (5 bases). CDR3 size: 14 residues. Trimming left V 1 base short and J 5 bases short, with 10 bases between. Germline V lookup: CDR1 SGHDT, CDR2 YYEEEE. CDR3 in DNA: TGTGCCAGCAGCTTGAGGACACCCTATCAGCCCCAGCATTTT. Translated, it gives CASSLRTPYQPQHF.

This clone has just one count. The chain couples TRBV11-3 to TRBJ2-3, with TRBD2 matching over 10 bases. Losses at the gene ends were 4 bases for V and 0 bases for J; bases not matched to a gene: 10. Germline V gene data show CDR1 as SGHNT and CDR2 as YENEEA. The CDR3 has 18 residues. CDR3 sequence (DNA): TGTGCCAGCAGCTCGGGACTAGCGAACGACGCGAGCACAGATACGCAGTATTTT. This codes for CASSSGLANDASTDTQYF.

The chain carries TRBV5-5 and TRBJ1-4, with 9 bases matching TRBD1. CDR3 size: 13 residues. The junction had 3 bases not matched to a gene; V was cut back by 5 bases and J by 7 bases. Per the germline V gene, CDR1 is SGHKS and CDR2 is YYEKEE (reference sequence). The CDR3 sequence is CASRQGAPEKLFF. The CDR3 region has the DNA TGTGCCAGCAGACAGGGGGCGCCTGAAAAACTGTTTTTT.

This clone came up once. V and J are TRBV4-2 and TRBJ2-7, with D possibly being TRBD2 (6 bases). This CDR3 has 15 amino acids. Germline CDR1 and CDR2: LGHNA and YNFKEQ. Between the trimmed V and J ends, which lost 0 bases and 3 bases, there was a span of 12 bases. The CDR3 reads CASSQEWGRLYEQYF. CDR3 nucleotide sequence: TGTGCCAGCAGCCAAGAATGGGGGAGGCTCTACGAGCAGTACTTC.

This clone was recorded only once. J is TRBJ2-5 and V is TRBV21-1; the listed D gene, TRBD2, was not tested against the DNA. TRBV21-1 is labeled a pseudogene. The CDR3 has 12 residues. In DNA, the CDR3 is TGTGCCAGCCAGGGACTCCAAGAGACCCAGTACTTC. This codes for CASQGLQETQYF.

The V gene is TRBV4-3, the J gene TRBJ1-3; D not certain. CDR1 is LGHNA, CDR2 YSLEER, per germline. The germline V and J ends were trimmed by 1 base and 7 bases, with 8 bases remaining between them. The CDR3 contains 13 residues. The CDR3 is CASSQVSGNTIYF. The DNA of the CDR3 is TGCGCCAGCAGCCAAGTTTCGGGGAACACCATATATTTT.

The rearrangement links TRBV27 to TRBJ1-4, with TRBD1 as a possible D gene (6 bases). Deletions cut 7 bases from V and 8 bases from J, with 20 bases between. Germline CDR1 reads MNHEY; CDR2 reads SMNVEV (reference sequence). The CDR3 covers 15 residues. The CDR3 nucleotides are TGTGCCAGCACCTCGAGGGGGGAGGGGTGGGAAAAACTGTTTTTT. Its translation is CASTSRGEGWEKLFF.

V gene TRBV9 combines with J gene TRBJ2-1; the D gene is possibly TRBD2 (6 bases). Trimming removed 3 bases from V and 8 bases from J, with 12 bases in between. CDR3 length: 13 amino acids. Germline-derived CDR1 and CDR2 are SGDLS and YYNGEE. CDR3 in amino acids: CASSAGETDEQFF. DNA for the CDR3: TGTGCCAGCAGCGCGGGAGAGACCGATGAGCAGTTCTTC.

The gene calls are TRBV27 and TRBJ2-3, with 8 bases that match TRBD2. Germline V gives CDR1 MNHEY, CDR2 SMNVEV (reference sequence). The CDR3 spans 17 residues. The ends lost 5 bases at V and 1 base at J; junction bases unmatched: 11. This CDR3 reads CASSKRTGTRGTDTQYF. CDR3 DNA: TGTGCCAGCAGTAAAAGGACCGGGACTAGAGGCACAGATACGCAGTATTTT.

The V gene is TRBV28, the J gene TRBJ2-1; 8 nucleotides align to TRBD2. The germline V gene encodes CDR1 MDHEN and CDR2 SYDVKM. This CDR3 is 12 amino acids long. J lost 7 bases, V lost 8 bases, and 4 bases had no gene match. The CDR3 DNA sequence: TGTGCCAGCGTCGAGCGGGGGAATGAGCAGTTCTTC. Translating gives CASVERGNEQFF.

The chain links TRBV7-9 to TRBJ2-7, with 9 bases lining up with TRBD2. The CDR3 contains 15 residues. Trimming removed 5 bases from V and 0 bases from J; junction bases left unmatched: 5. Germline CDR1 and CDR2: SEHNR and FQNEAQ (reference sequence). In DNA, the CDR3 is TGTGCCAGCAGCCCTACTAGCGGGCCCTCCTACGAGCAGTACTTC. Translating gives CASSPTSGPSYEQYF.

The chain has TRBV7-2 and TRBJ1-2, with D maybe TRBD1 (6 bases). V gave up 7 bases and J gave up 2 bases, with 11 bases separating them. CDR1 is SGHTA, CDR2 FQGNSA, per germline. The CDR3 contains 13 residues. Written as DNA, the CDR3 is TGTGCCAGCAACTTTGGACAGAACTATGGCTACACCTTC. Translation gives CASNFGQNYGYTF.